These 25 T cell receptor beta chains were sequenced from one sample in a study of CD8+ T cells in alopecia areata. Extraction of RNA preceded its reverse transcription into cDNA, which served as the sequencing template. The repertoire was sequenced with immunoSEQ multiplex PCR; TCRdb's copy has only in-frame clones and lacks some. The table lists around 140,000 clones, about 60% of them singletons. The starting material was CD4+ T cells sorted from blood, obtained at week 0. The receptor source for this set is a human donor with alopecia areata.

J is TRBJ2-7 and V is TRBV10-3; unclear D gene. From germline, CDR1 is ENHRY and CDR2 SYGVKD. CDR3 size: 16 residues. V gave up 2 bases and J gave up 4 bases, with 18 bases separating them. CDR3 amino acids: CAISETVRVGRYEQYF. CDR3 coding DNA: TGTGCCATCAGTGAGACGGTTCGGGTGGGCAGGTACGAGCAGTACTTC.

V is TRBV5-1 and J is TRBJ2-6; D gene uncertain. The CDR3 totals 17 residues. V was cut by 0 bases and J by 2 bases, with 12 bases left in between. The germline V gene encodes CDR1 SGHRS and CDR2 YFSETQ. DNA for the CDR3: TGCGCCAGCAGCTTGGCCGGTACAGTCACTGGGGCCAACGTCCTGACTTTC. This encodes CASSLAGTVTGANVLTF.

This clone was seen just once. The V and J genes are TRBV29-1 and TRBJ1-2; the D is unclear. V was cut by 7 bases and J by 8 bases, with 14 bases left in between. This CDR3 contains 11 residues. Looked up from germline, CDR1 is SQVTM and CDR2 is ANQGSEA. The CDR3 sequence is CSAARTGGYTF. CDR3 DNA sequence: TGCAGCGCCGCAAGGACTGGCGGCTACACCTTC.

This clone was found a few times. This chain joins TRBV7-8 and TRBJ2-1; 7 nucleotides match TRBD1. This CDR3 has 14 residues. Germline V CDR1 and CDR2: SGHVS, FQNEAQ. V lost 4 bases and J lost 5; bases outside the gene matches: 5. The CDR3 DNA is TGTGCCAGCAGCTCCGGGACAGCTAACAATGAGCAGTTCTTC. Residues: CASSSGTANNEQFF.

The chain joins TRBV2 to TRBJ2-3; perhaps TRBD1 as D (5 bases). This CDR3 spans 14 amino acids. In germline, CDR1 is SNHLY, CDR2 FYNNEI. Trimming cost V 6 bases and J 1 base, with 11 bases left between them. This CDR3 is CASSDQGGTDTQYF. Written as DNA, the CDR3 is TGTGCCAGCAGCGACCAAGGGGGCACAGATACGCAGTATTTT.

V usage is TRBV5-4 and J usage is TRBJ1-1, with a tentative D call TRBD1 (6 bases). CDR3 length equals 16 residues. V was shortened by 1 base and J by 4 bases, with 17 bases between the two germline ends. CDR1 and CDR2 (germline): SGHNT, YYREEE (reference sequence). The DNA of the CDR3 is TGTGCCAGCAGCTTGATTGGCGGCAGGGGAGGCACTGAAGCTTTCTTT. It yields the protein CASSLIGGRGGTEAFF.

The rearrangement uses TRBV2 and TRBJ2-1, with D unresolved. The V end lost 5 bases, the J end lost 5 bases, and 10 bases lay between the germline ends. CDR1 and CDR2 from the germline V gene are SNHLY and FYNNEI. The CDR3 is 13 amino acids. Written as DNA, the CDR3 is TGTGCCAGCAGTACTCGGACCGACAATGAGCAGTTCTTC. Its translation: CASSTRTDNEQFF. The full variable domain, in which reference TRBV2 and TRBJ2-1 provide the parts outside the CDR3, is EPEVTQTPSHQVTQMGQEVILRCVPISNHLYFYWYRQILGQKVEFLVSFYNNEISEKSEIFDDQFSVERPDGSNFTLKIRSTKLEDSAMYFCASSTRTDNEQFFGPGTRLTVL.

This sequence joins TRBV9 and TRBJ2-5; 7 bases fit TRBD2. The CDR3 contains 14 residues. The V gene end was trimmed by 0 bases and the J gene end by 5 bases; junction bases not matched to a gene: 4. Germline values: CDR1 SGDLS, CDR2 YYNGEE. Written as DNA, the CDR3 is TGTGCCAGCAGCGTAGCGTCCGGGAGGGAGACCCAGTACTTC. Its protein product is CASSVASGRETQYF.

This chain connects TRBV15 to TRBJ2-7; no clear D gene. The CDR3 length is 14 residues. V was trimmed by 0 bases and J by 1 base, leaving 7 bases between them. CDR1 is LNHNV and CDR2 is YYDKDF in the germline V gene (reference sequence). CDR3 DNA: TGTGCCACCAGCAGAGAATGGCAGTCCTACGAGCAGTACTTC. Protein: CATSREWQSYEQYF.

This chain links TRBV30 with TRBJ2-1, with TRBD2 matching 9 bases. The trim removed 5 bases at V and 4 bases at J, leaving 9 bases unmatched. Germline V gene sequence: CDR1 GTSNPN, CDR2 SVGIG (reference sequence). CDR3 length equals 15 residues. The CDR3 DNA reads as TGTGCCTGGGGAAAAGCGGGGGGCCCGTACAATGAGCAGTTCTTC. Translation gives CAWGKAGGPYNEQFF.

This clone was seen a few times. The chain recombines TRBV5-4 with TRBJ2-7, with D perhaps TRBD2 (6 bases). Germline CDR1 and CDR2: SGHNT and YYREEE (reference sequence). This CDR3 comprises 15 residues. Trimming left V 3 bases short and J 3 bases short, with 16 bases between. The CDR3 bases are TGTGCCAGCAGCTCGCACCGGGACTTAAACTACGAGCAGTACTTC. Protein product: CASSSHRDLNYEQYF.

The V gene is TRBV7-2, the J gene TRBJ2-3; D is uncertain. V was cut by 5 bases and J by 2 bases, with 11 bases left in between. The CDR3 contains 14 residues. Per germline, CDR1 SGHTA and CDR2 FQGNSA. CDR3 amino acids: CASSLGSHTDTQYF. CDR3 DNA sequence: TGTGCCAGCAGCCTGGGGTCTCACACAGATACGCAGTATTTT.

The V call is TRBV4-3, the J call TRBJ2-3; 7 bases are shared with TRBD2. This CDR3 is built from 17 residues. V shed 3 bases and J 0 bases; nucleotides not matched to a gene: 9. Germline V gene lookup returns CDR1 LGHNA and CDR2 YSLEER. CDR3 bases: TGCGCCAGCAGCCAGTCCGCTAGCGGCCTAAGCACAGATACGCAGTATTTT. The encoded protein is CASSQSASGLSTDTQYF.

This chain joins TRBV2 and TRBJ2-5; 7 bases are shared with TRBD1. CDR1 SNHLY and CDR2 FYNNEI come from the germline V gene. The CDR3 is made up of 14 amino acids. The trim removed 6 bases at V and 1 base at J, leaving 5 bases unmatched. The CDR3 protein is CASRWDSLQETQYF. CDR3 coding DNA: TGTGCCAGCAGATGGGACAGCCTCCAAGAGACCCAGTACTTC.

The rearrangement uses TRBV7-2 and TRBJ1-5; a possible D gene is TRBD1 (6 bases). V lost 7 bases and J 5 bases, leaving 18 bases between the germline ends. The CDR3 runs to 15 residues. CDR1 is SGHTA and CDR2 is FQGNSA in the germline V gene. CDR3 coding DNA: TGTGCCAGCACCCAATCCGACAGGTCCTATCAGCCCCAGCATTTT. Its translation: CASTQSDRSYQPQHF. The full variable domain, its missing parts supplied by reference TRBV7-2 and TRBJ1-5, is GAGVSQSPSNKVTEKGKDVELRCDPISGHTALYWYRQSLGQGLEFLIYFQGNSAPDKSGLPSDRFSAERTGGSVSTLTIQRTQQEDSAVYLCASTQSDRSYQPQHFGDGTRLSIL.

The table lists this clone with a few counts. The chain joins TRBV29-1 to TRBJ1-3, with D unresolved. Germline V lookup: CDR1 SQVTM, CDR2 ANQGSEA. Trimming removed 4 bases at V and 3 bases at J, with 10 bases between. The CDR3 is 13 residues long. The CDR3 loop reads CSVVSVVGNTIYF. CDR3 sequence (DNA): TGCAGCGTTGTGTCGGTGGTTGGAAACACCATATATTTT. Full variable domain (remainder filled in from reference TRBV29-1 and TRBJ1-3): SAVISQKPSRDICQRGTSLTIQCQVDSQVTMMFWYRQQPGQSLTLIATANQGSEATYESGFVIDKFPISRPNLTFSTLTVSNMSPEDSSIYLCSVVSVVGNTIYFGEGSWLTVV.

This clone came up a few times. V and J are TRBV4-1 and TRBJ2-3; D not certain. This CDR3 is 12 amino acids long. V lost 6 bases, J lost 6 bases, and 10 bases lay in between. Germline V lookup: CDR1 MGHRA, CDR2 YSYEKL. Here the CDR3 DNA reads TGCGCCAGCAGTCTACCATCGGATACGCAGTATTTT. Its translation is CASSLPSDTQYF.

The gene calls are TRBV9 and TRBJ2-1; D ambiguous. The CDR3 has 15 amino acids. Germline V gene data show CDR1 as SGDLS and CDR2 as YYNGEE. Between the trimmed V and J ends, which lost 0 bases and 0 bases, there was a span of 7 bases. CDR3 sequence: CASSVASPSYNEQFF. CDR3 DNA: TGTGCCAGCAGCGTAGCCAGTCCCTCCTACAATGAGCAGTTCTTC.

The V call is TRBV14, the J call TRBJ2-7; TRBD1 is a possible D gene (5 bases). The CDR3 totals 12 residues. V lost 2 bases to trimming and J lost 4 bases, with 6 bases between them. The germline gives CDR1 SGHDN, CDR2 FVKESK. The CDR3 here is CASSQSGYEQYF. CDR3 DNA sequence: TGTGCCAGCAGCCAATCAGGGTACGAGCAGTACTTC. The whole variable domain, remainder taken from reference TRBV14 and TRBJ2-7, is EAGVTQFPSHSVIEKGQTVTLRCDPISGHDNLYWYRRVMGKEIKFLLHFVKESKQDESGMPNNRFLAERTGGTYSTLKVQPAELEDSGVYFCASSQSGYEQYFGPGTRLTVT.

A few counts support this clone. The V gene is TRBV29-1, the J gene TRBJ1-2; 11 bases map to TRBD1. V shed 5 bases and J 10 bases; nucleotides not matched to a gene: 3. The CDR3 consists of 11 residues. In germline, CDR1 is SQVTM, CDR2 ANQGSEA. The DNA of the CDR3 is TGCAGCGTTCGGACAGGGGGCGCCTACACCTTC. Its protein product is CSVRTGGAYTF.

V gene TRBV5-4 combines with J gene TRBJ1-1; D is perhaps TRBD1 (5 bases). Trimming took 1 base from V and 1 from J, leaving 26 bases between them. The CDR3 loop spans 20 amino acids. Germline CDR1 is SGHNT and CDR2 is YYREEE (reference sequence). The CDR3 is CASSLSFAPGRFRANTEAFF. CDR3 sequence (DNA): TGTGCCAGCAGCTTGAGTTTCGCTCCAGGGAGGTTCCGCGCGAACACTGAAGCTTTCTTT. The full variable domain, its missing parts supplied by reference TRBV5-4 and TRBJ1-1, is ETGVTQSPTHLIKTRGQQVTLRCSSQSGHNTVSWYQQALGQGPQFIFQYYREEENGRGNFPPRFSGLQFPNYSSELNVNALELDDSALYLCASSLSFAPGRFRANTEAFFGQGTRLTVV.

The V gene is TRBV15, the J gene TRBJ1-6; D unresolved. Germline V CDR1 and CDR2: LNHNV, YYDKDF (reference sequence). This CDR3 spans 13 amino acids. Trimming took 4 bases from V and 7 from J, leaving 8 bases between them. The CDR3 is CATSIEENSPLHF. CDR3 coding DNA: TGTGCCACCAGCATAGAAGAGAATTCACCCCTCCACTTT.

V is TRBV30 and J is TRBJ1-6, with 7 bases aligning to TRBD1. This CDR3 contains 16 residues. Trimming took 6 bases from V and 9 from J; bases not matched to a gene: 17. Germline V lookup: CDR1 GTSNPN, CDR2 SVGIG (reference sequence). CDR3 protein: CACSRDGTALTSPLHF. The DNA for the CDR3 is TGTGCCTGTTCACGAGATGGGACAGCCCTGACTTCACCCCTCCACTTT.

This chain uses TRBV27 with TRBJ2-7; the match to TRBD1 covers 9 bases. The junction had 11 bases not matched to a gene; V was cut back by 6 bases and J by 5 bases. Per the germline V gene, CDR1 is MNHEY and CDR2 is SMNVEV (reference sequence). The CDR3 is 15 amino acids. Here the CDR3 DNA reads TGTGCCAGCAGGCGGCCGGGACAGGGTTTCCACGAGCAGTACTTC. Its translation is CASRRPGQGFHEQYF.

This chain connects TRBV25-1 to TRBJ1-6; weak D call: TRBD1 (5 bases). The CDR3 totals 12 residues. CDR1 MGHDK and CDR2 SYGVNS come from the germline V gene. V lost 5 bases and J lost 10, with 9 bases in between. CDR3 DNA: TGTGCCAGCAGTACGACAGCCTCACCCCTCCACTTT. It encodes CASSTTASPLHF. Full variable domain (missing parts from reference TRBV25-1 and TRBJ1-6): EADIYQTPRYLVIGTGKKITLECSQTMGHDKMYWYQQDPGMELHLIHYSYGVNSTEKGDLSSESTVSRIRTEHFPLTLESARPSHTSQYLCASSTTASPLHFGNGTRLTVT.